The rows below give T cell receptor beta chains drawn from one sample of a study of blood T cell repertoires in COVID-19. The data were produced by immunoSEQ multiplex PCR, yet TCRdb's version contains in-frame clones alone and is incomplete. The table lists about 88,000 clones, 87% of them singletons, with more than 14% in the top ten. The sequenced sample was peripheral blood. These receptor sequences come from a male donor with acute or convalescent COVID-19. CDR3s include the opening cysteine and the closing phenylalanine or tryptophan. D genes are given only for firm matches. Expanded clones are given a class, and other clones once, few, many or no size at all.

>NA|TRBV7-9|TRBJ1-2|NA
TGTGCCAGCAGCTTGGGACATACGATCTCCGGGGGCTACACCTTC
CASSLGHTISGGYTF
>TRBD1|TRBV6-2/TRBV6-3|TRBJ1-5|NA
TGTGCCAGCAGTGACCAACCGACAGGGGGGAGTTTT
CASSDQPTGGSF
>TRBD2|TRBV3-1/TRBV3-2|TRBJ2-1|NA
TGTGCCAGCAGCCAAGCAGTCAAAACCGGGGCTAGCGGGGACAATGAGCAGTTCTTC
CASSQAVKTGASGDNEQFF
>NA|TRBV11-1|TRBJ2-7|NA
TGTGCCAGCAGCTTAGAGGGGAGGCTAGACGAGCAGTACTTC
CASSLEGRLDEQYF
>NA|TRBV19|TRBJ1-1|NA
TGTGCCAGTAGTTTCGACAGTCGCATGAACACTGAAGCTTTCTTT
CASSFDSRMNTEAFF
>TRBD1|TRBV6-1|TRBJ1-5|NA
TGTGCCAGCAGTGCTAGAGGGGGGACAGGTTCTAATTATGGCAATCAGCCCCAGCATTTT
CASSARGGTGSNYGNQPQHF
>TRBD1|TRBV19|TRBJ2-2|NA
TGTGCCAGTAGAACCGGGACAGGGTTAACCGGGGAGCTGTTTTTT
CASRTGTGLTGELFF
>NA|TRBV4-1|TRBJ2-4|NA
TGCGCCAGCAGCCAAGTAAGGCAAGCGGGCCCGGCCAAAAACATTCAGTACTTC
CASSQVRQAGPAKNIQYF
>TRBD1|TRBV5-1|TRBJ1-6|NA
TGCGCCAGTGGGGAGGGGACAGGGCGATCACCCCTCCACTTT
CASGEGTGRSPLHF
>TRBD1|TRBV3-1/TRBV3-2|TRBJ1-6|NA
TGTGCCAGCAAAGAGGGACAGGTTAATTCACCCCTCCACTTT
CASKEGQVNSPLHF
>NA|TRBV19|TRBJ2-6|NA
TGTGCCAGTGGGCTGGTGGGGAGTCTTAACTCTGGGGCCAACGTCCTGACTTTC
CASGLVGSLNSGANVLTF
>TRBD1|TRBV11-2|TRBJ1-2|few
TGTGCCAGCAGCCCGGGGACAGGAGGTGGCTATGGCTACACCTTC
CASSPGTGGGYGYTF
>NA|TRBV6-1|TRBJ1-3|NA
TGTGCCAGCAGTGAGTCAGCGGACACCATATATTTT
CASSESADTIYF
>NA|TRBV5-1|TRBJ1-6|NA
TGCGCCAGCAGCGCCGGGACAAGAATCTATAATTCACCCCTCCACTTT
CASSAGTRIYNSPLHF
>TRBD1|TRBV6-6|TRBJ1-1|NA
TGTGCCGGGGTCAGGGGGCTAGGCACTGAAGCTTTCTTT
CAGVRGLGTEAFF
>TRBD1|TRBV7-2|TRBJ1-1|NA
TGTGCCAGCAGCGGCCAGGGACAGGGGGCTGGGACTGAAGCTTTCTTT
CASSGQGQGAGTEAFF
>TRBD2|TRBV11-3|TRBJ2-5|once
TGTGCCAGCAGCTCTCGGACTAGCGGGGGGCAAGAGACCCAGTACTTC
CASSSRTSGGQETQYF
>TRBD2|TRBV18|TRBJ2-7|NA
TGTGCCAGCTCATTCCTAGCGGGGGGGCGGCCCGATCTCCGGCAGTACTTC
CASSFLAGGRPDLRQYF
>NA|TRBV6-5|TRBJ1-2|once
TGTGCCAGCAGTCGCGGACAGTACTATGGCTACACCTTC
CASSRGQYYGYTF
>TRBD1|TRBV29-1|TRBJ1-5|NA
TGCAGCGTACGGACAGGAGACAATCAGCCCCAGCATTTT
CSVRTGDNQPQHF
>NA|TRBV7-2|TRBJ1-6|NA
TGTGCCAGCAGCCCGAAGGACAGCTCCTATAATTCACCCCTCCACTTT
CASSPKDSSYNSPLHF
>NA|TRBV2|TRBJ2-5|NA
TGTGCCAGCAGATCACAAGAGACCCAGTACTTC
CASRSQETQYF
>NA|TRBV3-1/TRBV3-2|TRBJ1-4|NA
TGTGCCAGCAGCCAAGAAGCGACCCATAATGAAAAACTGTTTTTT
CASSQEATHNEKLFF
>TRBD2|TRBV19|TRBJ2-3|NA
TGTGCCAGTAGTATTCGACTAGCGGGGGAGCGACAATATACGCAGTATTTT
CASSIRLAGERQYTQYF
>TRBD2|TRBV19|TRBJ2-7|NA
TGTGCCAGTAGGGAGCGGGGGAACTCCTACGAGCAGTACTTC
CASRERGNSYEQYF
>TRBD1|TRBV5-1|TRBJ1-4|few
TGCGCCAGCAGCTCCGACAGGGGCTATGAAAAACTGTTTTTT
CASSSDRGYEKLFF
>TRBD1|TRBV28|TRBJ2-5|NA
TGTGCCAGCAGTTTGACAGGGGGCTGGGAGACCCAGTACTTC
CASSLTGGWETQYF
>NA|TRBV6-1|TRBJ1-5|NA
TGTGCCAGCAGTGAATCGGGAGGGGGTCAGCCCCAGCATTTT
CASSESGGGQPQHF
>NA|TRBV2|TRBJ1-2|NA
TGTGCCAGCAGGGTGGACACCTATGGCTACACCTTC
CASRVDTYGYTF
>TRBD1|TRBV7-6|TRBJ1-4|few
TGTGCCAGCAGCTTAGGGACAGGGAATGAAAAACTGTTTTTT
CASSLGTGNEKLFF
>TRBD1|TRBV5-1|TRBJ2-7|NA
TGCGCCAGCAGCTTCTCCGGCAGGGGGCGCTACGAGCAGTACTTC
CASSFSGRGRYEQYF
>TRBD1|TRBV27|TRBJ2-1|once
TGTGCCAGCAGTTACGGACAGGGTATAGGGGACAATGAGCAGTTCTTC
CASSYGQGIGDNEQFF
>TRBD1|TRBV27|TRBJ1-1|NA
TGTGCCAGCAGTTCGTACGGGACAGTGAACACTGAAGCTTTCTTT
CASSSYGTVNTEAFF
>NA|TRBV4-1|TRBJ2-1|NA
TGCGCCAGCAGCCAACTAAGGGGGTCCGCTTACAATGAGCAGTTCTTC
CASSQLRGSAYNEQFF
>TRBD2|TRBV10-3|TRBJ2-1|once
TGTGCCATCAGCGAGCGGGGGACCTACAATGAGCAGTTCTTC
CAISERGTYNEQFF
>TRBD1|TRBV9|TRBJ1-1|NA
TGTGCCAGCAGCCTTGGGACAGGGTCGAACACTGAAGCTTTCTTT
CASSLGTGSNTEAFF
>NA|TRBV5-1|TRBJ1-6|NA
TGCGCCAGCAGCTTGTATGAGGCGGGAGACTCACCCCTCCACTTT
CASSLYEAGDSPLHF
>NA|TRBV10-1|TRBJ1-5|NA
TGCGCCAGCAGCCCCATAACAGGGCGCAATCAGCCCCAGCATTTT
CASSPITGRNQPQHF